What follows are 24 T cell receptor beta chains derived from one specimen sequenced in a study of T cell repertoires in cytomegalovirus infection. These TCRs' antigens remain unknown. In TCRdb, the reads were re-called with MiXCR into one record per CDR3 protein. The sample holds some 350,000 distinct CDR3 sequences; nearly 35% are singletons and the top ten take roughly 12%. Sequences were derived from cultured PBMCs, sampled from culture after CMV antigen stimulation. The receptors here all came from a human donor in good health (CMV status not recorded). Some clones in this sample may be carry-over from other donors' samples.

This clonotype has a handful of counts. This chain joins TRBV7-2 and TRBJ2-1; 8 nucleotides match TRBD2. In germline, CDR1 is SGHTA, CDR2 FQGNSA. Losses at the gene ends were 4 bases for V and 4 bases for J; bases not matched to a gene: 12. This CDR3 spans 17 amino acids. The CDR3 sequence: CASSSRHTSGNYNEQFF. CDR3 nucleotide sequence: TGTGCCAGCAGCTCGAGGCACACTAGCGGAAATTACAATGAGCAGTTCTTC.

The V call is TRBV6-1, the J call TRBJ1-2; D perhaps matches TRBD1 (6 bases). The V gene lost 6 bases and the J gene lost 1 base, with 24 bases spanning the gap. The CDR3 covers 18 residues. Looked up from germline, CDR1 is MNHNS and CDR2 is SASEGT. The CDR3 loop is CASRPTGRNPGGNYGYTF. The CDR3, as DNA: TGTGCCAGCAGACCGACAGGAAGGAACCCGGGCGGTAACTATGGCTACACCTTC.

The chain combines TRBV28 with TRBJ1-1; possible D gene TRBD1, 6 bases. The V and J ends lost 8 bases and 0 bases respectively, with 13 bases between them. This CDR3 is 14 amino acids long. Germline assignment: CDR1 MDHEN and CDR2 SYDVKM. The CDR3 spells CASAHGGLNTEAFF. The CDR3 DNA sequence: TGTGCCAGCGCTCACGGGGGCTTGAACACTGAAGCTTTCTTT.

This chain connects TRBV27 to TRBJ2-1, with TRBD2 matching over 11 bases. This CDR3 comprises 15 residues. J gave up 8 bases and V 8 bases, and 11 bases lay outside the gene matches. The germline gives CDR1 MNHEY, CDR2 SMNVEV (reference sequence). Here the CDR3 DNA reads TGTGCCAGCGGTGAGATAGCGGGAGGGGTCGATGAGCAGTTCTTC. Translation gives CASGEIAGGVDEQFF.

The chain carries TRBV9 and TRBJ2-3; the match to TRBD2 covers 9 bases. The CDR3 loop spans 18 amino acids. V gave up 4 bases and J gave up 0 bases; unmatched junction bases: 12. The V gene's germline CDR1 is SGDLS and CDR2 YYNGEE. The CDR3 DNA reads as TGTGCCAGCAGCTCACCGCTAGCGGGAAACCCTAGCACAGATACGCAGTATTTT. Translating gives CASSSPLAGNPSTDTQYF.

This clonotype was counted a few times. The chain uses TRBV19 and TRBJ1-4, with D uncertain. CDR3 length: 12 residues. Germline CDR1 reads LNHDA; CDR2 reads SQIVND (reference sequence). V dropped 7 bases and J dropped 10 bases, with 13 bases sitting between them. The CDR3 here is CASIDRPGKLFF. CDR3 DNA: TGTGCCAGTATTGATCGTCCGGGAAAACTGTTTTTT.

This chain links TRBV2 with TRBJ1-5; D is perhaps TRBD1 (6 bases). The V end was cut by 5 bases, the J end by 7 bases, with 12 bases between. Germline CDR1 reads SNHLY; CDR2 reads FYNNEI. This CDR3 region has 13 residues. The CDR3 loop is CASSSEGGQPQHF. The CDR3 nucleotides are TGTGCCAGCAGTTCTGAAGGGGGACAGCCCCAGCATTTT.

This clonotype appeared a few times. The rearrangement uses TRBV7-8 and TRBJ2-5; D gene uncertain. CDR3 length equals 13 residues. Trimming removed 6 bases at V and 3 bases at J, with 11 bases between. Per the germline V gene, CDR1 is SGHVS and CDR2 is FQNEAQ. The CDR3 DNA reads TGTGCCAGCAGGTTTTTGCGAGAAGAGACCCAGTACTTC. Protein sequence: CASRFLREETQYF.

The J gene is TRBJ1-2, the V gene TRBV10-3; TRBD1 matches 10 bases. V gave up 4 bases and J gave up 6 bases; unmatched junction bases: 5. Germline CDR1 and CDR2: ENHRY and SYGVKD. The CDR3 consists of 14 residues. The DNA of the CDR3 is TGTGCCATCAGTGGCCGGGACAGGGGAGATGGCTACACCTTC. Amino acid sequence: CAISGRDRGDGYTF.

This chain uses TRBV29-1 with TRBJ2-7; 7 nucleotides agree with TRBD1. Germline CDR1 reads SQVTM; CDR2 reads ANQGSEA. This CDR3 spans 17 amino acids. Trimming took 5 bases from V and 3 from J; bases not matched to a gene: 19. Here the CDR3 reads CSVTGTDVTLHFYEQYF. The DNA of the CDR3 is TGCAGCGTTACCGGGACAGACGTAACCCTCCACTTCTACGAGCAGTACTTC.

V gene TRBV4-1 combines with J gene TRBJ1-5; no clear D. The V gene lost 6 bases and the J gene lost 2 bases, with 11 bases spanning the gap. The CDR3 runs to 14 residues. The V gene's germline CDR1 is MGHRA and CDR2 YSYEKL. The CDR3 coding sequence is TGCGCCAGCAGTTCCACTACCCGCAATCAGCCCCAGCATTTT. It yields the protein CASSSTTRNQPQHF.

The J gene is TRBJ1-1, the V gene TRBV11-2, with 7 bases aligning to TRBD1. V shed 5 bases and J 11 bases; nucleotides not matched to a gene: 23. The CDR3 totals 17 residues. Per germline, CDR1 SGHAT and CDR2 FQNNGV. CDR3 region: CASSKTGTANPGLGAFF. As DNA, the CDR3 is TGTGCCAGCAGCAAAACCGGGACAGCGAACCCCGGGCTGGGCGCTTTCTTT. The entire variable domain, with the rest obtained from reference TRBV11-2 and TRBJ1-1, is as follows: EAGVAQSPRYKIIEKRQSVAFWCNPISGHATLYWYQQILGQGPKLLIQFQNNGVVDDSQLPKDRFSAERLKGVDSTLKIQPAKLEDSAVYLCASSKTGTANPGLGAFFGQGTRLTVV.

The rearrangement joins TRBV6-1 to TRBJ2-3; either TRBD1 or TRBD2 may fit D (5 bases each). This CDR3 region has 14 residues. Trimming cost V 7 bases and J 3 bases, with 14 bases left between them. Germline CDR1 reads MNHNS; CDR2 reads SASEGT. As DNA, the CDR3 is TGTGCCAGCAAGCGGCAGGGCAGTACAGATACGCAGTATTTT. Translating gives CASKRQGSTDTQYF.

V is TRBV7-4 and J is TRBJ2-3, with a tentative D call TRBD1 (6 bases). Germline assignment: CDR1 SGHVT and CDR2 SQSDAQ. This CDR3 region has 15 residues. The V and J ends lost 5 bases and 2 bases respectively, with 14 bases between them. CDR3 nucleotide sequence: TGTGCCAGCAGCCATTCTCGGACAGCCACAGATACGCAGTATTTT. Protein: CASSHSRTATDTQYF.

This clonotype was seen more than once but under ten times. The J gene is TRBJ2-1, the V gene TRBV7-2; the D is unclear. V was trimmed by 8 bases and J by 2 bases, leaving 7 bases between them. CDR1 SGHTA and CDR2 FQGNSA come from the germline V gene. The CDR3 contains 12 residues. The DNA of the CDR3 is TGTGCCAGCGGGTCCCCCTACAATGAGCAGTTCTTC. It codes for CASGSPYNEQFF.

This clonotype has a handful of counts. This rearrangement joins TRBV11-3 to TRBJ2-3; either TRBD1 or TRBD2 may supply D (5 bases each). The germline V and J ends were trimmed by 6 bases and 1 base, with 14 bases remaining between them. Per the germline V gene, CDR1 is SGHNT and CDR2 is YENEEA. The CDR3 runs to 15 residues. This CDR3 is CASSYRGVGTDTQYF. The CDR3 nucleotides are TGTGCCAGCAGTTACCGAGGGGTTGGCACAGATACGCAGTATTTT.

This clonotype was counted between two and nine times. The chain uses TRBV28 and TRBJ2-7; unclear D gene. CDR3 size: 12 residues. The germline V and J ends were trimmed by 2 bases and 6 bases, with 8 bases remaining between them. Germline CDR1 and CDR2: MDHEN and SYDVKM. The chain's CDR3 is CASSLQGSEQYF. The CDR3 nucleotides read TGTGCCAGCAGTTTACAAGGGTCCGAGCAGTACTTC.

The chain has TRBV28 and TRBJ2-3, with D tentatively TRBD2 (6 bases). The CDR3 is made up of 13 amino acids. From germline, CDR1 is MDHEN and CDR2 SYDVKM. V was trimmed by 7 bases and J by 3 bases, leaving 11 bases between them. In DNA, the CDR3 is TGTGCCAGCATTAGCGGCAATACAGATACGCAGTATTTT. Protein product: CASISGNTDTQYF. The entire variable domain, with the rest obtained from reference TRBV28 and TRBJ2-3, is as follows: DVKVTQSSRYLVKRTGEKVFLECVQDMDHENMFWYRQDPGLGLRLIYFSYDVKMKEKGDIPEGYSVSREKKERFSLILESASTNQTSMYLCASISGNTDTQYFGPGTRLTVL.

V and J are TRBV2 and TRBJ1-5, with D possibly TRBD1 on 6 matching bases. Germline loops: CDR1 SNHLY, CDR2 FYNNEI. The CDR3 has 15 amino acids. V was cut by 6 bases and J by 0 bases, with 12 bases left in between. CDR3 loop: CASRDSSYSNQPQHF. Here the CDR3 DNA reads TGTGCCAGCAGGGACAGCAGTTATAGCAATCAGCCCCAGCATTTT.

Many counts were recorded for this clonotype. The chain uses TRBV7-2 and TRBJ2-7, with 9 bases aligning to TRBD2. CDR1 SGHTA and CDR2 FQGNSA come from the germline V gene. There are 17 residues in the CDR3. With 0 bases clipped from V and 4 bases from J, the junction kept 10 bases outside the gene matches. The CDR3 sequence is CASSLAASGIVIYEQYF. The CDR3 nucleotides read TGTGCCAGCAGCTTAGCGGCTAGCGGGATTGTTATATACGAGCAGTACTTC.

As concerns this clonotype: With a much larger clone just one base away, this may be a read error. This sequence joins TRBV7-3 and TRBJ2-1; 15 bases map to TRBD2. The CDR3 totals 17 residues. Germline lookup yields CDR1 SGHTA and CDR2 FQGTGA. The CDR3 here is CASSMTGTSGRYNEKFF. The CDR3 DNA reads as TGTGCCAGCAGCATGACCGGGACTAGCGGGAGGTACAATGAGAAGTTCTTC.

This clonotype was seen a few times. The rearrangement joins TRBV28 to TRBJ2-2; 7 nucleotides match TRBD1. From germline, CDR1 is MDHEN and CDR2 SYDVKM. The V gene end was trimmed by 5 bases and the J gene end by 5 bases; junction bases not matched to a gene: 11. This CDR3 region has 16 residues. The CDR3 coding sequence is TGTGCCAGCAGTCCGCCGGGACAGTTAAGGACCGGGGAGCTGTTTTTT. This gives the protein CASSPPGQLRTGELFF.

V is TRBV5-5 and J is TRBJ1-4; D gene uncertain. V was clipped by 0 bases and J by 8 bases, with 11 bases between them. This CDR3 is built from 14 residues. The germline V gene encodes CDR1 SGHKS and CDR2 YYEKEE (reference sequence). CDR3 sequence (DNA): TGTGCCAGCAGCTTGGTGACACAAGAGGAAAAACTGTTTTTT. It is translated as CASSLVTQEEKLFF.

There are a few counts of this clonotype. The chain employs TRBV19 and TRBJ2-6, with 10 bases that match TRBD2. Unmatched junction bases numbered 10, after V lost 11 bases and J lost 3 bases. Germline CDR1 LNHDA, CDR2 SQIVND (reference sequence). CDR3 length equals 16 residues. The CDR3 sequence is CAVRPSGSVGANVLTF. For the CDR3, the DNA is TGTGCCGTGAGGCCTAGCGGGAGTGTTGGGGCCAACGTCCTGACTTTC.